This TCR beta chain stems from a study of T cell responses to AZD1222 COVID-19 vaccine. The CDR3 is 14 residues long. V lost 7 bases and J 2 bases, leaving 14 bases between the germline ends. From germline, CDR1 is MNHNS and CDR2 SASEGT. The method was immunoSEQ multiplex PCR; TCRdb's version includes in-frame clones alone and lacks a portion of them. The sample includes about 110,000 clones, approximately 90% of them seen just once. To note about this clone: What it binds is unknown.

The study's findings and limits: Donors were chiefly white British, with a greater number of females, and clonal diversity was perhaps underestimated. Repertoires were obtained solely post-peak T cell response.

The genes are TRBV6-1 and TRBJ1-2; possible D gene TRBD1, 5 bases. This TCR was recovered from an adult who received the AZD1222 COVID-19 vaccine. Sequenced here: peripheral blood, sampled 28 days after the second AZD1222 dose. The CDR3 loop is CASKANRDNYGYTF. In nucleotides, the CDR3 is TGTGCCAGCAAGGCGAACCGGGACAACTATGGCTACACCTTC.